This T cell receptor beta chain was identified in a study of T-cell reconstitution after alpha-beta-depleted transplantation in children. The table lists this clonotype with many counts. Unique molecular identifiers were incorporated when the TCRbeta library was constructed. MiXCR, run by TCRdb on the PCR reads, gives a single entry per CDR3 protein. Of roughly 500,000 distinct CDR3 sequences listed, under 12% are singletons. The V and J ends lost 5 bases and 7 bases, in that order; junction bases with no gene match: 7. The germline gives CDR1 SGHVS, CDR2 FQNEAQ. The CDR3 spans 13 residues. J is TRBJ2-7 and V is TRBV7-8; 8 bases map to TRBD1. This clonotype originated in a child aged 2 to 10 with inherited bone marrow failure, due to receive a stem cell transplant. Sequenced here: PBMCs, sampled before TCRalphabeta/CD19-depleted stem cell transplant. CDR3 sequence reads: CASSQDREAEQYF. The CDR3, as DNA: TGTGCCAGCAGCCAGGACAGGGAAGCAGAGCAGTACTTC.